This T cell receptor beta chain appears in the sequencing data of a study of CD8 T cells in Susac syndrome. Whole-study results and caveats: The study's TCR sequencing and HLA analysis drew on a certain number of individuals. That number was acknowledged as relatively small.

The study sequenced TCR beta in blood CD8+ and CD4+ T cells. The recently defined diagnostic criteria for definite or probable disease were met by the Susac syndrome patients. With respect to this clonotype: Antigen specificity is unknown.

An amount of RNA that ranged from roughly 0.5 to 1 ug was reverse transcribed with random hexamers. Multiplex immunoSEQ PCR targeted 54 Vbeta and 13 Jbeta TCR beta segments. TCRdb independently ran MiXCR on the immunoSEQ multiplex PCR reads; one entry per CDR3 protein. The table shows around 150,000 distinct CDR3 sequences, with more than 85% occurring only once. The CDR3 is 14 amino acids. The trim removed 4 bases at V and 3 bases at J, leaving 5 bases unmatched. The V gene's germline CDR1 is SGHRS and CDR2 YFSETQ. The TCR sequence derives from a human donor with Susac syndrome. The sequenced sample was CD8+ T cells from PBMCs. This sequence joins TRBV5-1 and TRBJ2-7; the match to TRBD2 covers 9 bases. The CDR3 sequence is CASSQSSGVYEQYF. The CDR3 nucleotides are TGCGCCAGCAGCCAATCTAGCGGGGTCTACGAGCAGTACTTC. Complete variable domain (other parts from reference TRBV5-1 and TRBJ2-7): KAGVTQTPRYLIKTRGQQVTLSCSPISGHRSVSWYQQTPGQGLQFLFEYFSETQRNKGNFPGRFSGRQFSNSRSEMNVSTLELGDSALYLCASSQSSGVYEQYFGPGTRLTVT.